Included here is one T cell receptor (beta chain) sequence, with context. The antigen remains unidentified. Time point of the sample: week 5, during vaccination. Topical imiquimod was applied with each vaccine dose, which held 300 ug of mutant IDH1 20-mer peptide. Those who donated had recent WHO grade 3 or 4 IDH1-mutant, ATRX-lost astrocytomas. These data come from a study of a mutant IDH1 vaccine in newly diagnosed glioma. Study-level background: The vaccination schedule gave patients eight doses in weeks 1, 3, 5, 7, 11, 15, 19 and 23. Former treatment meant radiotherapy, temozolomide, or both; the majority had gotten both. Notes on the study in general: Evidence of vaccine-induced immune responses was documented in about 93% of patients.

V gave up 5 bases and J gave up 5 bases, with 12 bases separating them. There are 13 residues in the CDR3. Germline values: CDR1 SGHTA, CDR2 FQGNSA. Produced via immunoSEQ multiplex PCR; TCRdb's table is partial and in-frame only. This table has tens of thousands of clones, approximately 82% appearing once. This clonotype originated in a woman younger than 30 with glioma. Some clones in this sample may be carry-over from other donors' samples. The material was PBMCs, obtained from a glioma patient whose treatment included an IDH1 peptide vaccine. The rearrangement uses TRBV7-2 and TRBJ1-2; D ambiguous. The CDR3 is CASSPTGVYGYTF. The CDR3 DNA reads as TGTGCCAGCAGCCCCACGGGCGTATATGGCTACACCTTC.